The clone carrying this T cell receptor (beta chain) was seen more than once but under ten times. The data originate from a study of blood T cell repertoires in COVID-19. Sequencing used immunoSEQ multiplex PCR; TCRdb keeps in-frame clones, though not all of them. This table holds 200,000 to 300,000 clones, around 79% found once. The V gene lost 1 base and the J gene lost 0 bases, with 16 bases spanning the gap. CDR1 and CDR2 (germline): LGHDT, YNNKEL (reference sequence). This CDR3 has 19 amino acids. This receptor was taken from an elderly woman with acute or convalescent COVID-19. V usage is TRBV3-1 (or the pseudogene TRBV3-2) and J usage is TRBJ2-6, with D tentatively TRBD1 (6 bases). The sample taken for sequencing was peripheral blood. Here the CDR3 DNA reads TGTGCCAGCAGCCAAGTCACCGGACAGCGGAGCTCTGGGGCCAACGTCCTGACTTTC. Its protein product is CASSQVTGQRSSGANVLTF.